Below, 8 T cell receptor beta chains from the same sample are listed, as sequenced in a study of blood T cell repertoires in COVID-19. Sequencing was performed with immunoSEQ multiplex PCR; in TCRdb, only in-frame clones are kept and a portion is missing. The repertoire holds about 240,000 clones, 88% seen once, with more than 0.95% in the top ten. Source material: peripheral blood. All receptors come from a woman in her forties who had recovered from COVID-19.

In its sample, this clone was seen a few times. This chain uses TRBV7-3 with TRBJ2-1; possible D gene TRBD1, 5 bases. V lost 0 bases and J 0 bases, leaving 9 bases between the germline ends. Germline CDR1 is SGHTA and CDR2 is FQGTGA. CDR3 length equals 16 residues. The chain's CDR3 is CASSLTGAGSYNEQFF. The DNA of the CDR3 is TGTGCCAGCAGCTTAACAGGGGCCGGCTCCTACAATGAGCAGTTCTTC.

The chain has TRBV11-1 and TRBJ2-7; 12 positions match TRBD2. CDR3 size: 15 residues. J gave up 6 bases and V 4 bases, and 7 bases lay outside the gene matches. Germline V gene data show CDR1 as SGHAT and CDR2 as FQDESV (reference sequence). CDR3 region: CASSSPPGLAGEQYF. The CDR3 coding sequence is TGTGCCAGCAGCTCTCCCCCGGGACTAGCGGGCGAGCAGTACTTC.

This chain connects TRBV7-6 to TRBJ2-3, with TRBD1 identical over 10 bases. The ends lost 6 bases at V and 0 bases at J; junction bases unmatched: 3. This CDR3 is built from 15 residues. Germline V gives CDR1 SGHVS, CDR2 FNYEAQ. DNA for the CDR3: TGTGCCAGCAGAGGGACAGGGGCTAGCACAGATACGCAGTATTTT. Encoded protein: CASRGTGASTDTQYF.

This chain uses TRBV11-2 with TRBJ2-3, with 7 bases aligning to TRBD1. This CDR3 is 14 amino acids long. V was pared by 1 base and J by 4 bases, with 2 bases of the junction left unmatched. Germline V gene lookup returns CDR1 SGHAT and CDR2 FQNNGV. The chain's CDR3 is CASSLGQGADTQYF. CDR3 DNA sequence: TGTGCCAGCAGCTTAGGACAGGGCGCAGATACGCAGTATTTT. Full variable domain (remainder filled in from reference TRBV11-2 and TRBJ2-3): EAGVAQSPRYKIIEKRQSVAFWCNPISGHATLYWYQQILGQGPKLLIQFQNNGVVDDSQLPKDRFSAERLKGVDSTLKIQPAKLEDSAVYLCASSLGQGADTQYFGPGTRLTVL.

The CDR3 protein is CASSGGGNTEAFF. The CDR3 region has the DNA TGTGCCAGCAGTGGGGGGGGGAACACTGAAGCTTTCTTT. The genes are TRBV25-1 and TRBJ1-1, with D tentatively TRBD1 (5 bases). CDR1 and CDR2 from the germline V gene are MGHDK and SYGVNS. This CDR3 spans 13 amino acids. Trimming removed 4 bases at V and 1 base at J, with 7 bases between.

The V call is TRBV4-1, the J call TRBJ2-4, with 9 bases aligning to TRBD1. V gave up 4 bases and J gave up 3 bases; unmatched junction bases: 13. The germline V gene encodes CDR1 MGHRA and CDR2 YSYEKL. The CDR3 runs 18 residues. CDR3 sequence reads: CASSPRGQGRRDKNIQYF. For the CDR3, the DNA is TGCGCCAGCAGCCCCCGGGGACAGGGACGGCGTGACAAAAACATTCAGTACTTC.

The chain recombines TRBV5-1 with TRBJ2-2, with TRBD2 identical over 7 bases. This CDR3 contains 15 residues. V lost 4 bases to trimming and J lost 2 bases; unmatched junction nucleotides: 5. The germline gives CDR1 SGHRS, CDR2 YFSETQ. The CDR3 coding sequence is TGCGCCAGCAGCCCTCTAGCGGAAAACACCGGGGAGCTGTTTTTT. Its protein product is CASSPLAENTGELFF.

The V call is TRBV7-2, the J call TRBJ2-3, with TRBD2 identical over 7 bases. V was pared by 0 bases and J by 3 bases, with 6 bases of the junction left unmatched. This CDR3 has 16 residues. The germline CDR1 and CDR2 sequences are SGHTA and FQGNSA. CDR3 nucleotides: TGTGCCAGCAGCTTAGCGGCGGGAGAGGGGACAGATACGCAGTATTTT. Amino acid sequence: CASSLAAGEGTDTQYF.